This T cell receptor beta chain stems from a study of T cell responses to AZD1222 COVID-19 vaccine. Study context: Doses given second, at about 4 or about 12 weeks, were pooled.

The CDR3 covers 13 residues. Germline V lookup: CDR1 LGHDT, CDR2 YNNKEL (reference sequence). V was shortened by 3 bases and J by 4 bases, with 9 bases between the two germline ends. The data were produced by immunoSEQ multiplex PCR, yet TCRdb's version contains in-frame clones alone and is incomplete. Among about 140,000 clones listed, around 90% were seen once. The chain joins TRBV3-1 (or the pseudogene TRBV3-2) to TRBJ1-2; D may be TRBD1 (5 bases). The sequenced sample was peripheral blood, obtained on day 0 of AZD1222 vaccination. The TCR was taken from an adult in good health. CDR3 sequence: CASSQAGIYGYTF. Written as DNA, the CDR3 is TGTGCCAGCAGCCAGGCAGGGATCTATGGCTACACCTTC.